These T cell receptor beta chains were read from a single sample in a study of blood T cell repertoires in COVID-19. Sequencing used immunoSEQ multiplex PCR; TCRdb keeps in-frame clones, though not all of them. The sample lists some 280,000 clones; 86% were seen once. Material for sequencing was peripheral blood. These receptors were collected from a young woman with active or convalescent COVID-19. Each CDR3 is given without its conserved first and last residue. The D gene is left open where the match is weak.

TRBD1 | TRBJ2-2 | TRBV10-3 | AISPGTGGYTGELF
. | TRBJ2-1 | TRBV9 | ASSLTSMSYNEQF
. | TRBJ1-1 | TRBV28 | ASSSGDWGTEAF
TRBD2 | TRBJ2-7 | TRBV9 | ASSRLAGDEQY
TRBD2 | TRBJ2-5 | TRBV3-1/TRBV3-2 | ASSQRGLAGTPGETQY
. | TRBJ2-5 | TRBV18 | ASSQDFQETQY
. | TRBJ2-7 | TRBV9 | ASSVGGSYEQY
TRBD1 | TRBJ1-1 | TRBV19 | ASKGQGAPEAF
. | TRBJ1-5 | TRBV7-2 | ASSLGHGPQH
TRBD2 | TRBJ2-2 | TRBV19 | ASSIGASGGPGELF
. | TRBJ1-1 | TRBV4-3 | ASSQWRGEAF
TRBD2 | TRBJ2-7 | TRBV27 | ASSRPGLAGREQY
. | TRBJ1-1 | TRBV7-6 | ASSSTGNTEAF
TRBD1 | TRBJ2-2 | TRBV6-5 | ASSYGDRSNTGELF
TRBD1 | TRBJ2-7 | TRBV6-5 | ASSYGPGQGAVQY
. | TRBJ1-1 | TRBV5-1 | ASSFETGTEAF
TRBD2 | TRBJ2-1 | TRBV3-1/TRBV3-2 | ASSQEGGLAGYNEQF
TRBD1 | TRBJ2-3 | TRBV28 | ASSPGQGTDTQY
. | TRBJ1-6 | TRBV5-1 | ASSLAVRGTPLH
. | TRBJ1-5 | TRBV12-3/TRBV12-4 | ASSRSGKPQH
TRBD1 | TRBJ1-1 | TRBV6-2/TRBV6-3 | ASSLQGGTEAF
TRBD2 | TRBJ2-1 | TRBV24-1 | ATSDPSGGPYNEQF